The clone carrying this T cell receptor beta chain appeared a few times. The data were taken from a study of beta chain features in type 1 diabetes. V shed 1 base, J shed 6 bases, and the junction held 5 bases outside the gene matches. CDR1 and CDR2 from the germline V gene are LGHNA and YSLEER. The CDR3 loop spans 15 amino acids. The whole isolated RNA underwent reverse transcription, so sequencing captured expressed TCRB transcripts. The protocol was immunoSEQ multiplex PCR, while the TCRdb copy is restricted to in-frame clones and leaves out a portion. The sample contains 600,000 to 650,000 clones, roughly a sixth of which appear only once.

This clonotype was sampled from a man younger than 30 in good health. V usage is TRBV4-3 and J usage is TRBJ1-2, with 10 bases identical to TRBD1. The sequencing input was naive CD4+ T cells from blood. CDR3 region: CASSQATGTGDGYTF. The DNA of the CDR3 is TGCGCCAGCAGCCAAGCGACCGGGACAGGGGATGGCTACACCTTC.